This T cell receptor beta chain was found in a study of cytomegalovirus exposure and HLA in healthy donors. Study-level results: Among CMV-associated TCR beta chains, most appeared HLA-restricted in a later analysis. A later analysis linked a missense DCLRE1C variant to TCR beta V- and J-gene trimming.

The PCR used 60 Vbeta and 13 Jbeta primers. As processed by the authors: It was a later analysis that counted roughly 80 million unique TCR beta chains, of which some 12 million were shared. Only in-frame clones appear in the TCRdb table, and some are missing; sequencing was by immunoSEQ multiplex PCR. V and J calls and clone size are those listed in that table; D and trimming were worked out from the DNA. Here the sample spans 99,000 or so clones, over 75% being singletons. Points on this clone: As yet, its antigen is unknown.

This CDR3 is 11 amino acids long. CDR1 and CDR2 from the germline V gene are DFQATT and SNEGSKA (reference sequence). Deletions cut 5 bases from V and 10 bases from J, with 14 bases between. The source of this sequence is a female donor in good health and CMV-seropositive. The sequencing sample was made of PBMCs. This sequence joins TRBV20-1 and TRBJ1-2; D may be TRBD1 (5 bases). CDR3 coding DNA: TGCAGTGCTGAAAACAAGGGGTCCTACACCTTC. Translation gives CSAENKGSYTF.